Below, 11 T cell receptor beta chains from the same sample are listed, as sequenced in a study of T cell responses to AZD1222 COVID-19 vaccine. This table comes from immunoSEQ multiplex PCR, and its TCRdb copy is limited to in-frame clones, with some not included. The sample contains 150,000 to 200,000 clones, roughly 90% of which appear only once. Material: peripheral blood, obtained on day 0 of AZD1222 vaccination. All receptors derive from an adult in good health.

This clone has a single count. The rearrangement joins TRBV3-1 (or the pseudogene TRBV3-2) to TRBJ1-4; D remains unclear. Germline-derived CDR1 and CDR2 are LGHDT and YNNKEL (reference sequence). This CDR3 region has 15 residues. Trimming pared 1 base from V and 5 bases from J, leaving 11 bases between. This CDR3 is CASSQGGGRNEKLFF. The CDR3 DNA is TGTGCCAGCAGCCAAGGGGGAGGGAGAAATGAAAAACTGTTTTTT.

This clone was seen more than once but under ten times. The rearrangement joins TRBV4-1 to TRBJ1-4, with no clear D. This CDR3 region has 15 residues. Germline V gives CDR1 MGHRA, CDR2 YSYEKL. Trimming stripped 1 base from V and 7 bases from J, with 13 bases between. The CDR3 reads CASSQATAGSEKLFF. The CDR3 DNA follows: TGCGCCAGCAGCCAAGCCACCGCCGGGAGTGAAAAACTGTTTTTT.

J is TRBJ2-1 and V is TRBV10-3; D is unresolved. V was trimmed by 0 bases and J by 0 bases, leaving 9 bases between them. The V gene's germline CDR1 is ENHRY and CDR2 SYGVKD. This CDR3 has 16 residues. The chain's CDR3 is CAISESGKNSYNEQFF. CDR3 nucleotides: TGTGCCATCAGTGAGTCGGGAAAAAACTCCTACAATGAGCAGTTCTTC.

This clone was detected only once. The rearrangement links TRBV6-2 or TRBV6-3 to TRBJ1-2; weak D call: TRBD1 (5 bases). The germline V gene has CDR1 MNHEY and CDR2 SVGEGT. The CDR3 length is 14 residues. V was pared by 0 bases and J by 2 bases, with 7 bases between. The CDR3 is CASSYSGRNYGYTF. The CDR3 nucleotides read TGTGCCAGCAGTTACTCGGGACGGAACTATGGCTACACCTTC.

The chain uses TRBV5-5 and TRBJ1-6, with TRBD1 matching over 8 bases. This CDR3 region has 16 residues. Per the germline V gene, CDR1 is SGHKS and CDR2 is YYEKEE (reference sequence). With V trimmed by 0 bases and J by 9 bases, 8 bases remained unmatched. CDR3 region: CASSLETGVVSSPLHF. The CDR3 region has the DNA TGTGCCAGCAGCTTGGAGACAGGGGTCGTGAGTTCACCCCTCCACTTT.

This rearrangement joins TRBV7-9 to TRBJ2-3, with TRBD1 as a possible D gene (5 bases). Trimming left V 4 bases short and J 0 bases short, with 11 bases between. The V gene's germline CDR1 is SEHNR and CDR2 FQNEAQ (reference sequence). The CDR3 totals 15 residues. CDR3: CASSSTGSSTDTQYF. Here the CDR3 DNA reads TGTGCCAGCAGCTCTACAGGAAGCAGCACAGATACGCAGTATTTT. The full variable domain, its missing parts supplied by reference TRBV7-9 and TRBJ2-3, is DTGVSQNPRHKITKRGQNVTFRCDPISEHNRLYWYRQTLGQGPEFLTYFQNEAQLEKSRLLSDRFSAERPKGSFSTLEIQRTEQGDSAMYLCASSSTGSSTDTQYFGPGTRLTVL.

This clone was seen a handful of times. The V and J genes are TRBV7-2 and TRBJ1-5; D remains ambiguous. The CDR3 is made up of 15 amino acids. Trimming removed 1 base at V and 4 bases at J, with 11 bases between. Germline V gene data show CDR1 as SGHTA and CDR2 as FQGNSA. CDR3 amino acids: CASSLERFLNQPQHF. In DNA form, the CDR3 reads TGTGCCAGCAGCTTAGAACGTTTCCTGAATCAGCCCCAGCATTTT.

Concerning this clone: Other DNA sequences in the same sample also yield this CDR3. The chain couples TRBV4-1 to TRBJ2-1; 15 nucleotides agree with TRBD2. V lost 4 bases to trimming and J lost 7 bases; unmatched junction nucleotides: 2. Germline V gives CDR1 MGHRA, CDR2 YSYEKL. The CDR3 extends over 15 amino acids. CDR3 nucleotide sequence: TGCGCCAGCAGCCGGGGACTAGCGGGAGGAAATGAGCAGTTCTTC. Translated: CASSRGLAGGNEQFF.

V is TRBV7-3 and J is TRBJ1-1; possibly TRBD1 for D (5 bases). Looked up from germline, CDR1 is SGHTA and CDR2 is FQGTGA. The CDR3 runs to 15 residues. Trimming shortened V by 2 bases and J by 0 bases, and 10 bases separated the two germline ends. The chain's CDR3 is CASSLGGLMNTEAFF. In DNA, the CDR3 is TGTGCCAGCAGCTTAGGGGGATTAATGAACACTGAAGCTTTCTTT.

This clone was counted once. CDR3 DNA: TGCGCCAGCAGCCAAGATCACGGCGGGAGCTACAATGAGCAGTTCTTC. This sequence encodes CASSQDHGGSYNEQFF. The rearrangement uses TRBV4-1 and TRBJ2-1, with 7 bases matching TRBD2. Germline trimming cut 0 bases from V and 3 bases from J; bases unmatched to any gene: 5. The CDR3 spans 16 residues. In germline, CDR1 is MGHRA, CDR2 YSYEKL.

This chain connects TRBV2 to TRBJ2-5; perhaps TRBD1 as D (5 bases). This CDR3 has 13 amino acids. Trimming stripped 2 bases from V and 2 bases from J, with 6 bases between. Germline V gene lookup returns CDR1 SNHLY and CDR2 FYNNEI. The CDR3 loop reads CASSEQGQETQYF. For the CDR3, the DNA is TGTGCCAGCAGTGAACAGGGTCAAGAGACCCAGTACTTC.